The 23 T cell receptor beta chains below come from one sample, sequenced in a study. One entry per CDR3 protein results from TCRdb running MiXCR on the 5' RACE reads. The sample lists approximately 9,800 distinct CDR3 sequences; about 15% were seen once. Treg sorting used a CD4+CD25+CD127-/low gate. The sample consisted of Tregs sorted from blood. Every receptor here comes from a female donor with breast cancer.

This clonotype is judged medium-sized. This chain connects TRBV20-1 to TRBJ1-1; the D is unclear. Trimming stripped 6 bases from V and 1 base from J, with 15 bases between. The CDR3 sequence is 14 residues long. The germline CDR1 and CDR2 sequences are DFQATT and SNEGSKA (reference sequence). The CDR3 nucleotides read TGCAGTGCCCCTAACCCCTCAGAGAACACTGAAGCTTTCTTT. Translated: CSAPNPSENTEAFF.

Notes on this clonotype: Just one base apart from a much larger clone, this may be a read error. This chain links TRBV27 with TRBJ2-3, with 10 bases identical to TRBD2. Germline lookup yields CDR1 MNHEY and CDR2 SMNVEV (reference sequence). CDR3 length equals 16 residues. CDR3: CASSREAGGDRDTRYF. DNA for the CDR3: TGTGCCAGCAGTAGAGAAGCGGGGGGGGATCGAGATACGCGGTATTTT.

This clonotype was picked up many times. The CDR3 is CASSQKGTQYF. The CDR3 nucleotides read TGTGCCAGCAGTCAGAAAGGGACCCAGTACTTC. This chain links TRBV2 with TRBJ2-5; D gene unclear. The germline V gene has CDR1 SNHLY and CDR2 FYNNEI. The CDR3 spans 11 residues. The V end lost 5 bases, the J end lost 7 bases, and 8 bases lay between the germline ends. Together with reference TRBV2 and TRBJ2-5, the CDR3 gives the full variable domain: EPEVTQTPSHQVTQMGQEVILRCVPISNHLYFYWYRQILGQKVEFLVSFYNNEISEKSEIFDDQFSVERPDGSNFTLKIRSTKLEDSAMYFCASSQKGTQYFGPGTRLLVL.

This clonotype was detected many times. This chain joins TRBV11-2 and TRBJ2-3, with no clear D. Germline V gene sequence: CDR1 SGHAT, CDR2 FQNNGV. V gave up 1 base and J gave up 3 bases, with 2 bases separating them. This CDR3 has 12 residues. The DNA for the CDR3 is TGTGCCAGCAGCTTAGGTACAGATACGCAGTATTTT. Protein: CASSLGTDTQYF. The variable domain in full, completed from reference TRBV11-2 and TRBJ2-3, reads EAGVAQSPRYKIIEKRQSVAFWCNPISGHATLYWYQQILGQGPKLLIQFQNNGVVDDSQLPKDRFSAERLKGVDSTLKIQPAKLEDSAVYLCASSLGTDTQYFGPGTRLTVL.

The sample holds many counts of this clonotype. The CDR3 DNA is TGCGCCAGCAGCCGAACGATTCAATCTCGGGACCTCTCCTACAATGAGCAGTTCTTC. This gives the protein CASSRTIQSRDLSYNEQFF. The chain carries TRBV5-1 and TRBJ2-1; D tentatively fits TRBD1 or TRBD2 (5 bases each). V gave up 4 bases and J gave up 0 bases, with 23 bases separating them. The CDR3 consists of 19 residues. CDR1 and CDR2 from the germline V gene are SGHRS and YFSETQ.

In the case of this clonotype: This could be a read error, since a much larger clone is one nucleotide away. The conserved phenylalanine or tryptophan is not found at the CDR3 terminus, so this likely reflects a read error. The chain carries TRBV18 and TRBJ1-1; D is unresolved. CDR3 length: 12 residues. CDR1 is KGHSH, CDR2 LQKENI, per germline. The germline V and J ends were trimmed by 4 bases and 1 base, with 4 bases remaining between them. In DNA form, the CDR3 reads TGTGCCAGCTCACAACAGAACACTGAAGCTTTCCTT. It encodes CASSQQNTEAFL.

This clonotype came up many times. V is TRBV15 and J is TRBJ2-7; D not certain. Germline CDR1 reads LNHNV; CDR2 reads YYDKDF (reference sequence). V lost 0 bases and J lost 0, with 9 bases in between. The CDR3 sequence is 15 residues long. Written as DNA, the CDR3 is TGTGCCACCAGCAGAGATCCGGAAAGCTCCTACGAGCAGTACTTC. Translation: CATSRDPESSYEQYF.

The chain combines TRBV19 with TRBJ2-5; D gene unclear. The V gene's germline CDR1 is LNHDA and CDR2 SQIVND (reference sequence). CDR3 length: 13 amino acids. Trimming shortened V by 2 bases and J by 2 bases, and 6 bases separated the two germline ends. CDR3 protein: CASSIQIQETQYF. CDR3 nucleotide sequence: TGTGCCAGTAGTATACAGATTCAAGAGACCCAGTACTTC.

This clonotype was observed a few times. This may be a read error: a much more frequent sequence differs by one nucleotide. The V call is TRBV7-2, the J call TRBJ2-2; D call uncertain. The CDR3 spans 14 residues. Germline CDR1 is SGHTA and CDR2 is FQGNSA. Trimming shortened V by 4 bases and J by 7 bases, and 13 bases separated the two germline ends. CDR3 DNA: TGTGCCAGCAGCTCAGGACCTCGGGTCGGGGAGCTGTTTTTT. This translates into CASSSGPRVGELFF.

In its sample, this clonotype was seen many times. This chain uses TRBV5-1 with TRBJ2-1, with 10 bases fitting TRBD1. The CDR3 has 16 amino acids. The trim removed 4 bases at V and 6 bases at J, leaving 10 bases unmatched. CDR1 SGHRS and CDR2 YFSETQ come from the germline V gene. The CDR3 spells CASSLSQGQGSNEQFF. In DNA, the CDR3 is TGCGCCAGCAGCCTGAGCCAGGGACAGGGGTCCAATGAGCAGTTCTTC.

This clonotype was counted only a few times. V gene TRBV3-1 combines with J gene TRBJ2-1; TRBD1 agrees at 8 bases. The CDR3 runs 15 residues. The V gene's germline CDR1 is LGHDT and CDR2 YNNKEL (reference sequence). With 4 bases clipped from V and 5 bases from J, the junction kept 7 bases outside the gene matches. This CDR3 reads CASSRGPGQDNEQFF. As DNA, the CDR3 is TGTGCCAGCAGCCGTGGCCCGGGACAGGACAATGAGCAGTTCTTC.

This clonotype is categorized as medium-sized. V and J are TRBV9 and TRBJ2-2; D perhaps matches TRBD2 (7 bases). The CDR3 sequence is 12 residues long. The ends were cut back, 3 bases at V and 11 bases at J, with 11 bases in the middle. The germline gives CDR1 SGDLS, CDR2 YYNGEE. In DNA, the CDR3 is TGTGCCAGCAGCGGGGGGGGCAGAGAGCTGTTTTTT. It encodes CASSGGGRELFF.

This clonotype showed up many times. This rearrangement joins TRBV7-2 to TRBJ1-2; D unresolved. The CDR3 extends over 15 amino acids. V was trimmed by 3 bases and J by 4 bases, leaving 15 bases between them. Germline lookup yields CDR1 SGHTA and CDR2 FQGNSA. The CDR3 spells CASSFPLSRSYGYTF. For the CDR3, the DNA is TGTGCCAGCAGCTTCCCCCTATCGAGAAGCTATGGCTACACCTTC.

As to this clonotype: With a much larger clone just one base away, this may be a read error. V usage is TRBV9 and J usage is TRBJ2-2; D not certain. This CDR3 spans 13 amino acids. V lost 4 bases and J lost 3, with 7 bases in between. Germline CDR1 and CDR2: SGDLS and YYNGEE. The CDR3 DNA sequence: TGTGCCAGCAGCCGGTCCGACACCGGGGAGCTGTTTTTT. This translates into CASSRSDTGELFF.

This clonotype was seen a handful of times. The chain uses TRBV29-1 and TRBJ1-2; tentatively, D is TRBD1 (5 bases). Trimming pared 1 base from V and 8 bases from J, leaving 14 bases between. Per the germline V gene, CDR1 is SQVTM and CDR2 is ANQGSEA. The CDR3 is 13 residues long. The CDR3 is CSVEVEQVRGYTF. CDR3 in DNA: TGCAGCGTTGAAGTAGAACAGGTGCGAGGCTACACCTTC.

By its share, this clonotype is medium-sized. The chain joins TRBV7-9 to TRBJ2-1; the D gene is possibly TRBD1 (6 bases). V dropped 1 base and J dropped 2 bases, with 15 bases sitting between them. Germline CDR1 SEHNR, CDR2 FQNEAQ (reference sequence). CDR3 length: 17 residues. The DNA of the CDR3 is TGTGCCAGCAGCTTAGTTGGCTCGGGACACCCCTACAATGAGCAGTTCTTC. It specifies CASSLVGSGHPYNEQFF.

By share of the sample, this clonotype is medium-sized (0.01 to 0.1%). The genes are TRBV6-2 or TRBV6-3 and TRBJ2-4; 8 positions match TRBD2. The V gene end was trimmed by 6 bases and the J gene end by 6 bases; junction bases not matched to a gene: 7. The V gene's germline CDR1 is MNHEY and CDR2 SVGEGT. The CDR3 length is 14 residues. This CDR3 reads CASRSGGAGNIQYF. CDR3 DNA: TGTGCCAGCAGATCCGGGGGGGCTGGAAACATTCAGTACTTC.

This clonotype was seen many times. The chain employs TRBV5-1 and TRBJ2-1, with 11 bases that match TRBD2. Germline assignment: CDR1 SGHRS and CDR2 YFSETQ. Trimming cost V 5 bases and J 5 bases; bases outside gene matches: 0. This CDR3 comprises 13 residues. The CDR3 nucleotides read TGCGCCAGCAGGGGACTAGCGGACAATGAGCAGTTCTTC. As protein: CASRGLADNEQFF.

This clonotype is medium-sized. CDR3: CASSPQFGGIDNEQFF. DNA of the CDR3: TGTGCCAGCAGCCCCCAGTTCGGGGGGATCGACAATGAGCAGTTCTTC. The genes are TRBV9 and TRBJ2-1; 7 nucleotides match TRBD2. V gave up 4 bases and J gave up 5 bases; unmatched junction bases: 12. The CDR3 extends over 16 amino acids. In germline, CDR1 is SGDLS, CDR2 YYNGEE.

This chain links TRBV5-4 with TRBJ2-1; 8 bases are shared with TRBD2. The CDR3 totals 13 residues. Germline CDR1 and CDR2: SGHNT and YYREEE (reference sequence). With V trimmed by 4 bases and J by 6 bases, 3 bases remained unmatched. CDR3 residues: CASSLGLANEQFF. The CDR3 region has the DNA TGTGCCAGCAGCCTCGGACTAGCCAATGAGCAGTTCTTC.

This clonotype has ten or more counts. The rearrangement joins TRBV5-1 to TRBJ2-3; D gene ambiguous. The CDR3 extends over 12 amino acids. Trimming removed 5 bases from V and 0 bases from J, with 4 bases in between. CDR1 SGHRS and CDR2 YFSETQ come from the germline V gene. The CDR3 sequence: CASRGSTDTQYF. The CDR3 DNA reads as TGCGCCAGCAGGGGGAGCACAGATACGCAGTATTTT.

This clonotype is medium-sized (0.01 to 0.1%) by share. V and J are TRBV10-3 and TRBJ2-3; TRBD2 agrees at 13 bases. V shed 3 bases and J 3 bases; nucleotides not matched to a gene: 6. There are 17 residues in the CDR3. CDR1 ENHRY and CDR2 SYGVKD come from the germline V gene. CDR3 in DNA: TGTGCCATCAGTGACGGGTGGACTAGCGGGAGTACAGATACGCAGTATTTT. It codes for CAISDGWTSGSTDTQYF.

This clonotype was picked up many times. The chain combines TRBV5-1 with TRBJ1-3; tentatively, D is TRBD1 (6 bases). The CDR3 is 14 amino acids. Germline V lookup: CDR1 SGHRS, CDR2 YFSETQ. Trimming stripped 2 bases from V and 4 bases from J, with 10 bases between. CDR3 DNA sequence: TGCGCCAGCAGCTTACAGGGTATGGGAAACACCATATATTTT. Translating gives CASSLQGMGNTIYF.